This T cell receptor (beta chain) derives from a study of breast tumors, draining lymph nodes, adjacent tissues. Overall study results and limits: Findings are consistent with lymph node origin and intratumoral expansion of most tumor T cells. Luminal-like breast cancer showed significantly greater tumor-nontumor repertoire similarity than basal-like breast cancer did. Tumors had less TCR diversity than lymph nodes, more than nontumor tissue. Tumor T cell lymph node origin was a supported hypothesis, not proven.

V lost 3 bases and J 4 bases, leaving 10 bases between the germline ends. Germline V CDR1 and CDR2: SGDLS, YYNGEE. The CDR3 spans 13 residues. TCRdb reprocessed the multiplex PCR reads with MiXCR, giving one entry per CDR3 protein. The sample lists tens of thousands of distinct CDR3 sequences; over 25% were seen once. A few counts support this clonotype. Its target is unknown. The lymph nodes were axillary draining lymph nodes from breast cancer patients. The chain combines TRBV9 with TRBJ1-1; D ambiguous. Sequenced material: axillary lymph node tissue. This receptor was identified in a female donor with breast cancer. Some clones in this sample may be carry-over from other donors' samples. The CDR3 loop is CASSAGYATEAFF. The DNA for the CDR3 is TGTGCCAGCAGCGCGGGTTATGCCACTGAAGCTTTCTTT.